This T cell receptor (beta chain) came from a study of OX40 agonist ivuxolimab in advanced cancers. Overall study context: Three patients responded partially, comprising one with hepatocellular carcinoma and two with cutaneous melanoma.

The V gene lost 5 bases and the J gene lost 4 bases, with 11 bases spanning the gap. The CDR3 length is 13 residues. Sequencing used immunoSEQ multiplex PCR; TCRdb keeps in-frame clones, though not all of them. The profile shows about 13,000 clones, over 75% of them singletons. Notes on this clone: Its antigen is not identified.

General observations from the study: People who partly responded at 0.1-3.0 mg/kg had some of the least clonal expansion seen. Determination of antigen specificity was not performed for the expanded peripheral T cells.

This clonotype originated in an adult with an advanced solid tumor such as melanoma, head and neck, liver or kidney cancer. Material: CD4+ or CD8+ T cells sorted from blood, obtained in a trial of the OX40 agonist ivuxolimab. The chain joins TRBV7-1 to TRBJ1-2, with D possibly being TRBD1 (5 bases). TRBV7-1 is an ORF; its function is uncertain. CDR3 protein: CASSRGPSYGYTF. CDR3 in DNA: TGTGCCAGCAGCCGGGGACCCAGCTATGGCTACACCTTC.